The 18 T cell receptor beta chains in this list originate from one sample, sequenced in a study of OX40 agonist ivuxolimab in advanced cancers. Sequenced by immunoSEQ multiplex PCR; TCRdb stores in-frame clones only, minus some. Counted here are about 50,000 clones, roughly nine tenths occurring once; the ten biggest clones make up more than 13%. The material was CD4+ or CD8+ T cells sorted from blood, obtained in a trial of the OX40 agonist ivuxolimab. The receptors were gathered from an adult with an advanced solid tumor such as melanoma, head and neck, liver or kidney cancer.

The rearrangement links TRBV30 to TRBJ2-1; D is uncertain. CDR1 GTSNPN and CDR2 SVGIG come from the germline V gene (reference sequence). Trimming shortened V by 0 bases and J by 7 bases, and 7 bases separated the two germline ends. This CDR3 spans 12 amino acids. CDR3 sequence: CAWSVGSNEQFF. CDR3 DNA: TGTGCCTGGAGTGTAGGTTCAAATGAGCAGTTCTTC. The variable domain in full, completed from reference TRBV30 and TRBJ2-1, reads SQTIHQWPATLVQPVGSPLSLECTVEGTSNPNLYWYRQAAGRGLQLLFYSVGIGQISSEVPQNLSASRPQDRQFILSSKKLLLSDSGFYLCAWSVGSNEQFFGPGTRLTVL.

V is TRBV4-3 and J is TRBJ1-2, with D unclear. V was shortened by 0 bases and J by 8 bases, with 10 bases between the two germline ends. The CDR3 consists of 13 residues. Germline loops: CDR1 LGHNA, CDR2 YSLEER. CDR3 in amino acids: CASSQDRAGGYTF. The CDR3 DNA follows: TGCGCCAGCAGCCAAGACCGGGCTGGAGGCTACACCTTC.

This sequence joins TRBV5-1 and TRBJ2-5; D may be TRBD2 (5 bases). The CDR3 runs to 13 residues. Germline V lookup: CDR1 SGHRS, CDR2 YFSETQ. Trimming stripped 5 bases from V and 1 base from J, with 9 bases between. The DNA of the CDR3 is TGCGCCAGCAGGGCGGGCAGCCAAGAGACCCAGTACTTC. Amino acid sequence: CASRAGSQETQYF.

The rearrangement uses TRBV30 and TRBJ2-1; D ambiguous. Germline CDR1 and CDR2: GTSNPN and SVGIG (reference sequence). The CDR3 contains 10 residues. The CDR3 loop reads CSLGSEEQFF. CDR3 nucleotides: TGTTCACTGGGTAGTGAGGAGCAGTTCTTC.

The chain links TRBV19 to TRBJ1-1; 7 bases agree with TRBD1. The V gene end was trimmed by 6 bases and the J gene end by 8 bases; junction bases not matched to a gene: 18. This CDR3 spans 16 amino acids. Germline-derived CDR1 and CDR2 are LNHDA and SQIVND (reference sequence). The CDR3 DNA follows: TGTGCCAGTAGCATCTCACCCGGGGGGACAGTCATGGAAGCTTTCTTT. This codes for CASSISPGGTVMEAFF.

V gene TRBV5-6 combines with J gene TRBJ1-1; D call uncertain. CDR3 length: 13 amino acids. V was pared by 5 bases and J by 2 bases, with 10 bases between. Germline CDR1 SGHDT, CDR2 YYEEEE. The CDR3 here is CASSLNRNTEAFF. The CDR3 DNA reads as TGTGCCAGCAGTCTAAACCGAAACACTGAAGCTTTCTTT.

V gene TRBV4-2 combines with J gene TRBJ2-7; D possibly corresponds to TRBD1 (5 bases). V was trimmed by 3 bases and J by 2 bases, leaving 11 bases between them. This CDR3 spans 14 amino acids. Looked up from germline, CDR1 is LGHNA and CDR2 is YNFKEQ. CDR3 in amino acids: CASSQDISTYEQYF. The CDR3 DNA is TGTGCCAGCAGCCAGGACATCTCAACCTACGAGCAGTACTTC.

The chain links TRBV7-6 to TRBJ1-4; D gene uncertain. CDR1 SGHVS and CDR2 FNYEAQ come from the germline V gene. The CDR3 runs to 13 residues. Trimming shortened V by 5 bases and J by 5 bases, and 9 bases separated the two germline ends. This CDR3 reads CASSPTQNEKLFF. The CDR3 region has the DNA TGTGCCAGCAGCCCAACGCAGAATGAAAAACTGTTTTTT.

The rearrangement uses TRBV25-1 and TRBJ1-2; maybe TRBD1 (5 bases). The CDR3 spans 12 residues. CDR1 and CDR2 from the germline V gene are MGHDK and SYGVNS. With 4 bases removed from V and 6 bases from J, the gap between germline ends came to 9 bases. Written as DNA, the CDR3 is TGTGCCAGCAGTGGGAGGGGTGATGGCTACACCTTC. It specifies CASSGRGDGYTF.

The chain couples TRBV4-3 to TRBJ1-2; 8 bases line up with TRBD1. V was clipped by 0 bases and J by 3 bases; unmatched bases: 6. Germline assignment: CDR1 LGHNA and CDR2 YSLEER. The CDR3 is 16 residues long. In nucleotides, the CDR3 is TGCGCCAGCAGCCAAGATCACAGGGGACAGGACTATGGCTACACCTTC. Translated, it gives CASSQDHRGQDYGYTF.

CDR3: CASSQDVTGGAPDTQYF. The CDR3 DNA is TGTGCCAGCAGCCAAGACGTCACGGGGGGTGCGCCGGATACGCAGTATTTT. The V gene is TRBV14, the J gene TRBJ2-3; 7 nucleotides align to TRBD2. V lost 0 bases, J lost 6 bases, and 12 bases stayed unmatched. Germline V gene lookup returns CDR1 SGHDN and CDR2 FVKESK. This CDR3 region has 17 residues.

The rearrangement uses TRBV7-9 and TRBJ1-2; D ambiguous. Germline CDR1 SEHNR, CDR2 FQNEAQ (reference sequence). Trimming left V 3 bases short and J 4 bases short, with 21 bases between. The CDR3 covers 17 residues. The CDR3 spells CASSLSPFEVWGYGYTF. The CDR3 DNA is TGTGCCAGCAGCTTGAGCCCTTTCGAGGTTTGGGGCTATGGCTACACCTTC.

The genes are TRBV30 and TRBJ2-5; 8 positions agree with TRBD2. The CDR3 runs 14 residues. Trimming removed 0 bases from V and 5 bases from J; junction bases left unmatched: 5. CDR1 is GTSNPN, CDR2 SVGIG, per germline (reference sequence). CDR3 sequence reads: CAWSVSGGVETQYF. CDR3 coding DNA: TGTGCCTGGAGTGTATCGGGGGGGGTGGAGACCCAGTACTTC.

The chain uses TRBV5-8 and TRBJ1-2, with D maybe TRBD1 (5 bases). This CDR3 has 15 amino acids. Germline V gives CDR1 SGHTS, CDR2 YDEGEE. V was pared by 3 bases and J by 6 bases, with 18 bases between. In DNA form, the CDR3 reads TGTGCCAGCAGCTCCGGGACGGCTCTATCTCATGGCTACACCTTC. Protein: CASSSGTALSHGYTF.

The chain couples TRBV19 to TRBJ1-2; a possible D gene is TRBD1 (6 bases). This CDR3 is 17 amino acids long. Germline values: CDR1 LNHDA, CDR2 SQIVND (reference sequence). Trimming took off 5 bases at V and 2 bases at J, with 21 bases between the two ends. In DNA, the CDR3 is TGTGCCAGTAGTTCGGAGGGGGGGCTGACCTACAACTATGGCTACACCTTC. Its translation is CASSSEGGLTYNYGYTF.

V is TRBV4-1 and J is TRBJ2-7, with 11 bases identical to TRBD2. CDR1 is MGHRA, CDR2 YSYEKL, per germline. The V segment lost 2 bases and the J segment 7 bases; nucleotides outside the gene matches: 13. This CDR3 has 17 amino acids. CDR3 in DNA: TGCGCCAGCAGCCAAAAGACTAGCGGGAACACTGGGGGGGAGCAGTACTTC. Encoded protein: CASSQKTSGNTGGEQYF.

The chain is built from TRBV30 and TRBJ2-1; 7 bases align to TRBD2. This CDR3 has 14 residues. V lost 1 base, J lost 7 bases, and 7 bases stayed unmatched. Per the germline V gene, CDR1 is GTSNPN and CDR2 is SVGIG (reference sequence). CDR3 sequence reads: CAWSAQRGRNEQFF. The CDR3 nucleotides are TGTGCCTGGAGTGCGCAGCGGGGTAGGAATGAGCAGTTCTTC.

Judged by abundance, this clone is medium-sized. This chain links TRBV6-5 with TRBJ2-7; possibly TRBD1 or TRBD2 for D (5 bases each). V was clipped by 7 bases and J by 3 bases, with 13 bases between them. CDR1 and CDR2 from the germline V gene are MNHEY and SVGAGI. The CDR3 sequence is 13 residues long. The CDR3 loop reads CASTPGAFYEQYF. CDR3 coding DNA: TGTGCCAGCACCCCCGGGGCTTTCTACGAGCAGTACTTC.